Reported below is one T cell receptor beta chain. The sample belongs to a study of blood T cell repertoires in COVID-19. Study in general: COVID-19 samples collected from the United States, Italy and Spain covered acute and convalescent phases.

TCRdb's table, derived via immunoSEQ multiplex PCR, lists solely in-frame clones and lacks some. The sample consists of about 360,000 clones, more than 75% of them appearing once. V shed 3 bases and J shed 3 bases, with 15 bases lying between them. The CDR3 sequence is 15 residues long. Per the germline V gene, CDR1 is LNHNV and CDR2 is YYDKDF (reference sequence). Donors in Cohort 3 who had recovered were those with two negative PCRs, healthcare professional clearance, or resolution of their symptoms. This chain connects TRBV15 to TRBJ2-7, with D possibly being TRBD2 (7 bases). The TCR comes from a man aged 25 to 40 who had recovered from COVID-19. The sample consisted of PBMCs or T cells enriched from blood (not recorded which). CDR3 nucleotides: TGTGCCACCAGCAGCCCCATAGGGGGGGACTACGAGCAGTACTTC. This gives the protein CATSSPIGGDYEQYF.